This is a list of T cell receptor beta chains from one sample in a study of identifying expanded T cells in peripheral blood. Clones were sequenced by immunoSEQ multiplex PCR, and TCRdb holds only the in-frame ones, with some missing. The sample yields tens of thousands of clones, 82% seen once. Sequencing was performed on blood. The receptors come from a person aged 18-69 years in good health. Both conserved end residues are part of each CDR3. The order of the fields is D gene, clone size, J gene, V gene, CDR3 protein, CDR3 DNA. D genes are given only for firm matches. Size tells how often a clone was seen (once, few, many) or the class of an expanded clone, and some rows leave it out.

NA	NA	TRBJ2-7	TRBV6-5	CASSSGGTYEQYF	TGTGCCAGCAGTTCAGGGGGGACCTACGAGCAGTACTTC
NA	medium-sized	TRBJ1-5	TRBV6-1	CASSEQAGGNQPQHF	TGTGCCAGCAGTGAACAGGCAGGGGGCAATCAGCCCCAGCATTTT
NA	NA	TRBJ2-7	TRBV10-2	CASSETRGVYEQYF	TGCGCCAGCAGTGAAACCAGGGGAGTCTACGAGCAGTACTTC
NA	NA	TRBJ1-5	TRBV7-9	CASSSSASSNQPQHF	TGTGCCAGCAGCTCGTCGGCTTCAAGCAATCAGCCCCAGCATTTT
NA	NA	TRBJ1-1	TRBV6-5	CASSYPPRAFF	TGTGCCAGCAGTTACCCCCCGAGAGCTTTCTTT
TRBD2	NA	TRBJ2-5	TRBV7-9	CASSLGAGGLGETQYF	TGTGCCAGCAGCTTAGGAGCGGGAGGACTTGGGGAGACCCAGTACTTC
TRBD2	NA	TRBJ2-7	TRBV5-1	CASTSGSYPYEQYF	TGCGCCAGCACTAGCGGGAGTTACCCCTACGAGCAGTACTTC
NA	once	TRBJ2-1	TRBV2	CATSFYNEQFF	TGTGCCACCTCTTTCTACAATGAGCAGTTCTTC
TRBD1	NA	TRBJ2-7	TRBV27	CASGRQGSHEQYF	TGTGCCAGCGGTCGACAGGGGTCCCACGAGCAGTACTTC
NA	NA	TRBJ1-1	TRBV27	CASQNRRRAFF	TGTGCCAGCCAGAACCGCCGGCGAGCTTTCTTT
NA	NA	TRBJ2-7	TRBV18	CASSPRESHEQYF	TGTGCCAGCTCACCACGGGAGTCCCACGAGCAGTACTTC
TRBD2	NA	TRBJ2-7	TRBV9	CASSATSGGERHEQYF	TGTGCCAGCAGCGCCACTAGCGGGGGGGAGAGGCACGAGCAGTACTTC
TRBD2	NA	TRBJ2-3	TRBV4-1	CASSQDQVRGDADTQYF	TGCGCCAGCAGCCAAGATCAGGTGCGGGGGGACGCGGATACGCAGTATTTT
TRBD1	NA	TRBJ1-3	TRBV5-6	CASSHRQGPAGNTIYF	TGTGCCAGCAGCCACCGACAGGGACCCGCTGGAAACACCATATATTTT
NA	NA	TRBJ1-1	TRBV30	CAWSRWGGRNTEAFF	TGTGCCTGGAGTAGGTGGGGCGGTCGGAACACTGAAGCTTTCTTT
TRBD2	NA	TRBJ2-2	TRBV5-1	CASSPLAGGPSTGELFF	TGCGCCAGCAGCCCTCTAGCGGGAGGGCCGTCCACCGGGGAGCTGTTTTTT
TRBD2	NA	TRBJ2-3	TRBV19	CASTSLGGVRKDTQYF	TGTGCCAGTACGTCCCTCGGGGGGGTACGCAAAGATACGCAGTATTTT
TRBD1	NA	TRBJ1-2	TRBV6-6	CASIGQGPVPFGYTF	TGTGCCAGCATTGGACAGGGGCCCGTTCCTTTCGGCTACACCTTC
TRBD1	many	TRBJ1-2	TRBV7-2	CASSFSTGNYLNYGYTF	TGTGCCAGCAGCTTTTCGACAGGGAATTATTTAAACTATGGCTACACCTTC
TRBD1	NA	TRBJ1-2	TRBV27	CASTGTGTAFGGYTF	TGTGCCAGCACTGGAACCGGGACAGCATTCGGTGGCTACACCTTC
NA	NA	TRBJ1-2	TRBV11-2	CASSFGPTNYGYTF	TGTGCCAGCAGCTTTGGGCCGACTAACTATGGCTACACCTTC
NA	NA	TRBJ1-2	TRBV6-5	CASSYSSSMGYTF	TGTGCCAGCAGTTACTCGTCGTCTATGGGCTACACCTTC
NA	NA	TRBJ2-7	TRBV25-1	CASSDLRSDRSYEQYF	TGTGCCAGCAGTGACTTACGAAGCGACAGATCCTACGAGCAGTACTTC
NA	NA	TRBJ2-3	TRBV29-1	CSVPTVSTDTQYF	TGCAGCGTACCGACAGTAAGCACAGATACGCAGTATTTT
TRBD2	NA	TRBJ2-1	TRBV4-1	CASSQVGTSGSGLVEQFF	TGCGCCAGCAGCCAAGTTGGGACTAGCGGGAGCGGCCTGGTTGAGCAGTTCTTC
NA	NA	TRBJ1-3	TRBV19	CASSIRQSGNTIYF	TGTGCCAGTAGTATCAGACAGTCTGGAAACACCATATATTTT
TRBD2	NA	TRBJ2-2	TRBV11-3	CASSFVDRWKREPGELFF	TGTGCCAGCAGCTTCGTAGATCGTTGGAAGCGGGAACCCGGGGAGCTGTTTTTT
TRBD1	NA	TRBJ2-3	TRBV7-6	CASSLGDRATQYF	TGTGCCAGCAGCTTAGGAGACAGGGCTACGCAGTATTTT
NA	NA	TRBJ2-3	TRBV15	CATSRDRGGGDTQYF	TGTGCCACCAGCCGAGACAGGGGAGGGGGAGATACGCAGTATTTT
NA	NA	TRBJ1-5	TRBV6-5	CASSAARPQHF	TGTGCCAGCAGTGCTGCTCGGCCCCAGCATTTT
NA	NA	TRBJ1-2	TRBV7-2	CASSLVWGETGEGYTF	TGTGCCAGCAGCTTAGTATGGGGCGAGACAGGTGAAGGCTACACCTTC
NA	NA	TRBJ2-1	TRBV11-3	CASSSAARAGWEQFF	TGTGCCAGCAGCTCAGCCGCCAGGGCGGGGTGGGAGCAGTTCTTC
NA	once	TRBJ2-7	TRBV7-2	CASSLERGGGEQYF	TGTGCCAGCAGCTTAGAAAGGGGCGGAGGCGAGCAGTACTTC
NA	NA	TRBJ2-7	TRBV19	CASSALEGAYEQYF	TGTGCCAGTAGTGCCCTGGAGGGGGCCTACGAGCAGTACTTC
TRBD1	NA	TRBJ1-2	TRBV4-3	CASSPDRGQDGYTF	TGCGCCAGCAGCCCGGACAGGGGGCAGGATGGCTACACCTTC